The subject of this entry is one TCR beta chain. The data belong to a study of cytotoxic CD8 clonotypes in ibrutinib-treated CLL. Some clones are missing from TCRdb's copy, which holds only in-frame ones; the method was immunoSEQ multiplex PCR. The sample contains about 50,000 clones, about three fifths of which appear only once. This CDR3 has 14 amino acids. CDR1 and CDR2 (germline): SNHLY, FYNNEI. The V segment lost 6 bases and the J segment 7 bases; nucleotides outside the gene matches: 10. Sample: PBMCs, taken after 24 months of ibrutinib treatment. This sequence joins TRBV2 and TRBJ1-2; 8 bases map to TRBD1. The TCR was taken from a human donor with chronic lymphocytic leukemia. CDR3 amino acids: CASSQGQGLSGYTF. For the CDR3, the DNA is TGTGCCAGCAGCCAAGGACAGGGTCTCTCTGGCTACACCTTC.